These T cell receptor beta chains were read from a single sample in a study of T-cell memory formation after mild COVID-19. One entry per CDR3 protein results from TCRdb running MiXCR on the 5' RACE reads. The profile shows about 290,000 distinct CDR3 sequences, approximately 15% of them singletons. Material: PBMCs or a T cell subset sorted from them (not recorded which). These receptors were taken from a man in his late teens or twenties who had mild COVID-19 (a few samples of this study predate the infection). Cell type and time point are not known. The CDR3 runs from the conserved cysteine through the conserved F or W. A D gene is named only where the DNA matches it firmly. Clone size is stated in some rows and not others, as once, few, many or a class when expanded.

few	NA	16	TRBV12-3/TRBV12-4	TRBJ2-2	CASTGAIASNTGELFF	TGTGCCAGCACTGGGGCAATAGCTTCGAACACCGGGGAGCTGTTTTTT
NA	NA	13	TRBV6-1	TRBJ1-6	CASNTGSNSPLHF	TGTGCCAGCAATACAGGATCTAATTCACCCCTCCACTTT
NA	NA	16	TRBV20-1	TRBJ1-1	CSAPQGPGGLNTEAFF	TGCAGTGCCCCGCAAGGACCGGGGGGGTTGAACACTGAAGCTTTCTTT
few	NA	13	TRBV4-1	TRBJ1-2	CASSQATGGGYTF	TGCGCCAGCAGCCAAGCCACAGGCGGTGGCTACACCTTC
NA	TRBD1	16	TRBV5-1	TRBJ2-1	CASSLSGQGPYNEQFF	TGCGCCAGCAGCTTGTCGGGACAGGGTCCCTACAATGAGCAGTTCTTC
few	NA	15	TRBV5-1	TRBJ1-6	CASSPTSGRNSPLHF	TGCGCCAGCAGCCCGACCTCAGGGAGGAATTCACCCCTCCACTTT
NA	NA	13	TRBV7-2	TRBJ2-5	CASSFAYQETQYF	TGTGCCAGCAGCTTCGCGTACCAAGAGACCCAGTACTTC
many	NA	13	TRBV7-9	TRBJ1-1	CASSLGQAAEAFF	TGTGCCAGCAGCTTAGGACAGGCGGCTGAAGCTTTCTTT
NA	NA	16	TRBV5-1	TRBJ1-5	CASSPDGGGLEQPQHF	TGCGCCAGCAGCCCGGACGGAGGGGGATTGGAGCAGCCCCAGCATTTT
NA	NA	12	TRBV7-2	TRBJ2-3	CASSPATDTQYF	TGTGCCAGCAGCCCGGCTACAGATACGCAGTATTTT
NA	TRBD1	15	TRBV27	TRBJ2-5	CASSPPGTEGETQYF	TGTGCCAGCAGTCCCCCCGGGACAGAGGGGGAGACCCAGTACTTC
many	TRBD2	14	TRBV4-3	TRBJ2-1	CASSRGGGLNEQFF	TGCGCCAGCAGCCGCGGCGGGGGGCTCAATGAGCAGTTCTTC
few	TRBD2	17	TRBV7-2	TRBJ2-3	CASSLAPSGGRTDTQYF	TGTGCCAGCAGCTTAGCCCCTAGCGGGGGGAGGACAGATACGCAGTATTTT